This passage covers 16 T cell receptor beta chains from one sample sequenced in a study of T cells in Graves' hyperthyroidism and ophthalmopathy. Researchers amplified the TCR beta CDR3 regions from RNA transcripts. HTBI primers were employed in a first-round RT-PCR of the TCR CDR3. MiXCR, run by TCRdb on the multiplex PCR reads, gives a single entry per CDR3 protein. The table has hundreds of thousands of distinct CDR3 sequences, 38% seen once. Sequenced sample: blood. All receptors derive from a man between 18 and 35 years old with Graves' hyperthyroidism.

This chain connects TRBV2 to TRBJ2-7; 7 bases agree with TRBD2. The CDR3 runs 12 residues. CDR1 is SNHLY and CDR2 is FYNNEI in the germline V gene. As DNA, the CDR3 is TGTGTCGGGGGGACCTACTCCTACGAGCAGTACTTC. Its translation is CVGGTYSYEQYF. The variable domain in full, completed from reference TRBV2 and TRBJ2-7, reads EPEVTQTPSHQVTQMGQEVILRCVPISNHLYFYWYRQILGQKVEFLVSFYNNEISEKSEIFDDQFSVERPDGSNFTLKIRSTKLEDSAMYFCVGGTYSYEQYFGPGTRLTVT.

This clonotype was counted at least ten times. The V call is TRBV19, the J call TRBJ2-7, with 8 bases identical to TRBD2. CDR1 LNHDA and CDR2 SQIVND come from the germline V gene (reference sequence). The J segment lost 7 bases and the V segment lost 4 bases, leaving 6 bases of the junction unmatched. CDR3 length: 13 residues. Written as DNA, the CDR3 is TGTGCCAGTAGTAAGGGACTAGGAGGTGAGCAGTACTTC. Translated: CASSKGLGGEQYF.

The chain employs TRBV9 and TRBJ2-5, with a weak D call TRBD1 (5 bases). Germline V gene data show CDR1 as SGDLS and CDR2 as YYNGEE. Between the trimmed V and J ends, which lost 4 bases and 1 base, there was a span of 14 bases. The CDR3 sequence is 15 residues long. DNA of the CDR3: TGTGCCAGCAGCTTCATCGGCAGGGCCCAAGAGACCCAGTACTTC. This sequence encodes CASSFIGRAQETQYF.

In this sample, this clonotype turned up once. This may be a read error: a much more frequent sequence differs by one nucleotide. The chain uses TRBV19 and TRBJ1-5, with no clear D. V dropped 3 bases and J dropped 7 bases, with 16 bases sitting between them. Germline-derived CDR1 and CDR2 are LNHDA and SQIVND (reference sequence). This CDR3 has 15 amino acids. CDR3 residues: CASSIGPESWQPQHF. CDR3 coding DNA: TGTGCCAGTAGTATTGGTCCTGAGTCCTGGCAGCCCCAGCATTTT.

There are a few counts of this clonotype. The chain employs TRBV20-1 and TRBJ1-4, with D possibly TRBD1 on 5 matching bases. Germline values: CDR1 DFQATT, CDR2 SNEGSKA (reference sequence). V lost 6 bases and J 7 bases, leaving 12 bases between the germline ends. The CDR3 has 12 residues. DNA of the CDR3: TGCAGTGCCCCAGGGAACTCTGAAAAACTGTTTTTT. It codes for CSAPGNSEKLFF.

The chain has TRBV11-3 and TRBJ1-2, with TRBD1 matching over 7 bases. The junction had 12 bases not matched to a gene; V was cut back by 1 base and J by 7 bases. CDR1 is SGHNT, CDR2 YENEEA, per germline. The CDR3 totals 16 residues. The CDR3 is CASSLVPGTEPSGYTF. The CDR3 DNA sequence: TGTGCCAGCAGCTTAGTCCCCGGGACAGAGCCAAGTGGCTACACCTTC.

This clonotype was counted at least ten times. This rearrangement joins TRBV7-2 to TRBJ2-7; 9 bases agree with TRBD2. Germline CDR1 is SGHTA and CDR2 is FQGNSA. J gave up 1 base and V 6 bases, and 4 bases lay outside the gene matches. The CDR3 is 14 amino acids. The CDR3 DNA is TGTGCCAGCAGTGTTGGACTAGCGTCCTACGAGCAGTACTTC. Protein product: CASSVGLASYEQYF.

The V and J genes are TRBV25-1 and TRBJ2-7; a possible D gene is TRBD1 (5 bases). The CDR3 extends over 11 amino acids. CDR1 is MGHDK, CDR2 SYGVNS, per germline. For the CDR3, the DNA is TGTGCTAGGGAAGACAGCTACGAGCAGTACTTC. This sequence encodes CAREDSYEQYF.

CDR3 sequence: CASSPQGGDGYTF. CDR3 sequence (DNA): TGTGCCAGCTCACCACAGGGGGGAGATGGCTACACCTTC. The V gene is TRBV18, the J gene TRBJ1-2; possibly TRBD1 for D (6 bases). CDR3 length: 13 amino acids. From germline, CDR1 is KGHSH and CDR2 LQKENI. The V and J ends lost 1 base and 6 bases respectively, with 9 bases between them.

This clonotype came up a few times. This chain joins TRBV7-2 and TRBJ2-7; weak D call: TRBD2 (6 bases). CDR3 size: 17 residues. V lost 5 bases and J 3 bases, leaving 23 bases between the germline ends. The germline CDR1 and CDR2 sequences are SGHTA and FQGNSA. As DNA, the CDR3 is TGTGCCAGCAGCCCCCCATCGGGGGATCCTTGGGGCTACGAGCAGTACTTC. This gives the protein CASSPPSGDPWGYEQYF. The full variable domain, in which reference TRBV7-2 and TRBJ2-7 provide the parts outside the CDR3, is GAGVSQSPSNKVTEKGKDVELRCDPISGHTALYWYRQSLGQGLEFLIYFQGNSAPDKSGLPSDRFSAERTGGSVSTLTIQRTQQEDSAVYLCASSPPSGDPWGYEQYFGPGTRLTVT.

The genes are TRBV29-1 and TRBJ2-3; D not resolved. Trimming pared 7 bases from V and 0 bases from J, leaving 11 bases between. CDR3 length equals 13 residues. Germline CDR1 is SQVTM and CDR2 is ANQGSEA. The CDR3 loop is CSGTVFSTDTQYF. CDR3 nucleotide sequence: TGCAGCGGGACGGTTTTTAGCACAGATACGCAGTATTTT.

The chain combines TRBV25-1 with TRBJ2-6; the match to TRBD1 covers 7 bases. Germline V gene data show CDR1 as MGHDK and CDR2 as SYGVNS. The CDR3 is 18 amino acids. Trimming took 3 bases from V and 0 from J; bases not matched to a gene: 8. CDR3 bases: TGTGCCAGCAGTGATTGGGACAGCGCCTCCTCTGGGGCCAACGTCCTGACTTTC. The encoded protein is CASSDWDSASSGANVLTF.

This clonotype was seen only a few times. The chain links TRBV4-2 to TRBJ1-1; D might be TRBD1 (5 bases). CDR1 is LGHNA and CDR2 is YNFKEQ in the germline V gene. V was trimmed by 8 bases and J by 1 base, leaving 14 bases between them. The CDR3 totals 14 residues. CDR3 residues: CASRSGQQNTEAFF. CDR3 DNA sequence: TGTGCCAGCCGATCAGGGCAGCAGAACACTGAAGCTTTCTTT.

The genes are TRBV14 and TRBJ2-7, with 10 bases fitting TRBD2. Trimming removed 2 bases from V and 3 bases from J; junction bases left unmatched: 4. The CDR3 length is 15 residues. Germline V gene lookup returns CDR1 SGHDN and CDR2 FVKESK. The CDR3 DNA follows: TGTGCCAGCAGCCAAAATCCTAGCGGGAGCTACGAGCAGTACTTC. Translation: CASSQNPSGSYEQYF.

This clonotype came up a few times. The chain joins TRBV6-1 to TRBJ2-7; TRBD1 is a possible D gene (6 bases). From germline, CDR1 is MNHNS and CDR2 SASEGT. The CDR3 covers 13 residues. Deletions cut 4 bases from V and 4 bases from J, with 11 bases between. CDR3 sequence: CASSAKQGYEQYF. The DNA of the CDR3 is TGTGCCAGCAGTGCGAAACAGGGATACGAGCAGTACTTC.

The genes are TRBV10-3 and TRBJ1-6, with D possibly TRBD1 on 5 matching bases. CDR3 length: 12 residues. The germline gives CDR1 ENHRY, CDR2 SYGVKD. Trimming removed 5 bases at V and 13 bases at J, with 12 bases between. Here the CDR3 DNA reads TGTGCCATCAGTAGCGGGGGTTCGCCCCTCCACTTT. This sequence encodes CAISSGGSPLHF.